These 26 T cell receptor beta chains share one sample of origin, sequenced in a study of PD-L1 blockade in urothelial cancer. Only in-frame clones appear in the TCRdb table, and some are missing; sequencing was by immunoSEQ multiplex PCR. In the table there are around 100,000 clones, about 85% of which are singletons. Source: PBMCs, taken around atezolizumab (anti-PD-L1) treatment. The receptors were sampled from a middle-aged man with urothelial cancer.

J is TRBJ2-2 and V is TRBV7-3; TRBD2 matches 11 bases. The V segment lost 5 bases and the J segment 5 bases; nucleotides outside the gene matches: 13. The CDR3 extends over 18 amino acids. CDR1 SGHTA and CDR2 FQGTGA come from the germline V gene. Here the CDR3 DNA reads TGTGCCAGCAGCCTCCGCCCACTTACTAGCGGGGGTACCGGGGAGCTGTTTTTT. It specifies CASSLRPLTSGGTGELFF.

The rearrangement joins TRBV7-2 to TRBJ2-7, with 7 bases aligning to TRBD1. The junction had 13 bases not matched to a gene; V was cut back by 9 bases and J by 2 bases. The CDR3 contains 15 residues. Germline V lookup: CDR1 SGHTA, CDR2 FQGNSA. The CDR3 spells CASTPWGTEPYEQYF. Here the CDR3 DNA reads TGTGCCAGTACCCCGTGGGGGACAGAACCCTACGAGCAGTACTTC.

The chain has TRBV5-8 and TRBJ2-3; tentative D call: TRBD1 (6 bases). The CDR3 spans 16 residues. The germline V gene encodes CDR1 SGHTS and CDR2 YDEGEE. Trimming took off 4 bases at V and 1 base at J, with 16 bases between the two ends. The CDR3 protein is CASSPGQTPGTDTQYF. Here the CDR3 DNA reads TGTGCCAGCAGCCCGGGACAAACACCGGGCACAGATACGCAGTATTTT. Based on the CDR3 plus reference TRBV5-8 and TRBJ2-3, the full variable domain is EAGVTQSPTHLIKTRGQQATLRCSPISGHTSVYWYQQALGLGLQFLLWYDEGEERNRGNFPPRFSGRQFPNYSSELNVNALELEDSALYLCASSPGQTPGTDTQYFGPGTRLTVL.

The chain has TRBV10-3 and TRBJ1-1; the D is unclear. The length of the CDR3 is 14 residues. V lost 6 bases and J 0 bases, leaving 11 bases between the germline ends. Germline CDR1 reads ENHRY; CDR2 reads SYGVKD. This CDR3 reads CAISELSMNTEAFF. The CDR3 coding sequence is TGTGCCATCAGCGAACTGAGCATGAACACTGAAGCTTTCTTT.

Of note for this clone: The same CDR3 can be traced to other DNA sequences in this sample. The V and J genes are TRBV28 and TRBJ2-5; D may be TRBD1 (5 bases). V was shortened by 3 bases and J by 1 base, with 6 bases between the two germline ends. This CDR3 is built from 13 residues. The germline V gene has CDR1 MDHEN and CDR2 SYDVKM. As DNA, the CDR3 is TGTGCCAGCAGTTTCAGGGTCCAAGAGACCCAGTACTTC. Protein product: CASSFRVQETQYF.

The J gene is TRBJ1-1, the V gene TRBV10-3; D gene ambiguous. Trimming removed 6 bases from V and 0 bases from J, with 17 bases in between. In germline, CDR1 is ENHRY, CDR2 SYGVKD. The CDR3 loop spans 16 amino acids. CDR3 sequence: CAISLRRIDMNTEAFF. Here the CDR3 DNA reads TGTGCCATCAGCTTAAGACGGATCGACATGAACACTGAAGCTTTCTTT.

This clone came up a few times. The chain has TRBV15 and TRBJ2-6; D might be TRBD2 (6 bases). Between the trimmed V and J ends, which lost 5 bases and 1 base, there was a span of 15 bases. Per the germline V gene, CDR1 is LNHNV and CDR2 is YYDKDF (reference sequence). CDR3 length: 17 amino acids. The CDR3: CATSPLGSGSGANVLTF. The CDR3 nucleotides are TGTGCCACCAGCCCCCTCGGTAGCGGATCTGGGGCCAACGTCCTGACTTTC.

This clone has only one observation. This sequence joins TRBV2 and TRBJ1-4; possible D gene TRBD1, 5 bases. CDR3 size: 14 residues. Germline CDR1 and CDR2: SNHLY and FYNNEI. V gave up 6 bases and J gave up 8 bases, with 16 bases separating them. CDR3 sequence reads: CASSAGGVKEKLFF. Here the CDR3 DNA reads TGTGCCAGCAGCGCGGGAGGGGTAAAGGAAAAACTGTTTTTT.

The CDR3 is CASSIVFAGPPRGINYGYTF. CDR3 coding DNA: TGTGCCAGTAGTATTGTCTTTGCCGGGCCGCCGAGGGGGATTAACTATGGCTACACCTTC. V gene TRBV19 combines with J gene TRBJ1-2, with D perhaps TRBD1 (6 bases). Germline CDR1 reads LNHDA; CDR2 reads SQIVND (reference sequence). With 3 bases removed from V and 1 base from J, the gap between germline ends came to 27 bases. The CDR3 loop spans 20 amino acids.

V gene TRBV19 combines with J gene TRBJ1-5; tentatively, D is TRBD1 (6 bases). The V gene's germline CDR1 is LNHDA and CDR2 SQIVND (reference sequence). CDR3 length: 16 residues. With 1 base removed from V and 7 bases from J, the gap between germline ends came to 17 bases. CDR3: CASSIGFGTSRQPQHF. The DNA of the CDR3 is TGTGCCAGTAGTATAGGATTCGGGACATCGAGGCAGCCCCAGCATTTT.

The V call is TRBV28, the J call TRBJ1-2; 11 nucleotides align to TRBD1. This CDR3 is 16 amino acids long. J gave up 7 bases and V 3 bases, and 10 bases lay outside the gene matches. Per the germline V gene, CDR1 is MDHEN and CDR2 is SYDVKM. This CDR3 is CASSLSQGQGAGGYTF. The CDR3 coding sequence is TGTGCCAGCAGTTTGTCCCAAGGACAGGGGGCAGGTGGCTACACCTTC.

The CDR3 sequence: CASSYTGTSGYNEQFF. The CDR3 DNA reads TGTGCCAGCAGTTATACCGGGACTAGCGGTTACAATGAGCAGTTCTTC. V gene TRBV6-6 combines with J gene TRBJ2-1; the match to TRBD2 covers 11 bases. Looked up from germline, CDR1 is MNHNY and CDR2 is SVGAGI (reference sequence). The length of the CDR3 is 16 residues. Trimming took 3 bases from V and 4 from J; bases not matched to a gene: 5.

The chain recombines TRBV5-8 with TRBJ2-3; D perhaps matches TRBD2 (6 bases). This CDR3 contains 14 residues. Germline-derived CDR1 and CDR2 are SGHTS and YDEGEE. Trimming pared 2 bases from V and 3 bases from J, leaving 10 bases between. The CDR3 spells CASSLSGRTDTQYF. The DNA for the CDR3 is TGTGCCAGCAGCTTATCCGGGAGAACAGATACGCAGTATTTT.

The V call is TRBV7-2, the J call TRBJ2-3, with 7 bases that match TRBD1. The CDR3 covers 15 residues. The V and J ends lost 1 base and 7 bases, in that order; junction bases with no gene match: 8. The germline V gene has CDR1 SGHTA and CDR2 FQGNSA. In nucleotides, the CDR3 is TGTGCCAGCAGCTTAGAGTCCGTGAGGGGGCATACGCAGTATTTT. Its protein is CASSLESVRGHTQYF.

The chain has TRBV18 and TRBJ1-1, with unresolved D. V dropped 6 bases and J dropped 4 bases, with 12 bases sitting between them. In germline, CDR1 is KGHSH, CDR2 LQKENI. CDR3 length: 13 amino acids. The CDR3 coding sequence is TGTGCCAGCTCCCAGGCAGGATCCACTGAAGCTTTCTTT. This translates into CASSQAGSTEAFF.

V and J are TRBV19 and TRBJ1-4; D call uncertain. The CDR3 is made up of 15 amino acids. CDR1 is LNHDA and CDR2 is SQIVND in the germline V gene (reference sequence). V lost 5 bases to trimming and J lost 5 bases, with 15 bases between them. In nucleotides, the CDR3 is TGTGCCAGTAGTGGAGGACGGAAAGTCAATGAAAAACTGTTTTTT. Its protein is CASSGGRKVNEKLFF.

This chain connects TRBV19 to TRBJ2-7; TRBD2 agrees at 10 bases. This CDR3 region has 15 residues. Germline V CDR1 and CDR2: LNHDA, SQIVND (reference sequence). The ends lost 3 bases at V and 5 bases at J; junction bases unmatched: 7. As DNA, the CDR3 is TGTGCCAGTAGTATTTCTAGCGGGAGAACCCACGAGCAGTACTTC. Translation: CASSISSGRTHEQYF.

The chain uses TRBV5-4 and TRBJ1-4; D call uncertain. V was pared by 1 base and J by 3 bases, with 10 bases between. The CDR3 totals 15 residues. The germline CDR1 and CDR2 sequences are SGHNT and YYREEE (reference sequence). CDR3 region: CASSLFVRSNEKLFF. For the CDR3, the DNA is TGTGCCAGCAGCTTGTTCGTACGGTCTAATGAAAAACTGTTTTTT.

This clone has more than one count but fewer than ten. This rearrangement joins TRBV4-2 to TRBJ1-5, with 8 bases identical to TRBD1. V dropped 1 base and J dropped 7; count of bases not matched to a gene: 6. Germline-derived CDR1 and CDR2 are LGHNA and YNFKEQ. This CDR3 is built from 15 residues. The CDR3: CASSQADRVGQPQHF. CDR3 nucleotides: TGTGCCAGCAGCCAAGCGGACAGGGTGGGCCAGCCCCAGCATTTT.

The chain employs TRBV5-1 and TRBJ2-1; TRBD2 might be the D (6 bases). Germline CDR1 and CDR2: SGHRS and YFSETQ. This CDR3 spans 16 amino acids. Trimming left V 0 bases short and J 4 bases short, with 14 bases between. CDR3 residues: CASSLVAGSNYNEQFF. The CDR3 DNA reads TGCGCCAGCAGCTTGGTTGCGGGATCAAATTACAATGAGCAGTTCTTC.

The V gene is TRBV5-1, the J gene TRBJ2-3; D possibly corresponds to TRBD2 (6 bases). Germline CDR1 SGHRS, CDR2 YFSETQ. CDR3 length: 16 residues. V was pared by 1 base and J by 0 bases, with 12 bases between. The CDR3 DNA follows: TGCGCCAGCAGCTTGTGGATAGCGGCTAGCACAGATACGCAGTATTTT. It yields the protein CASSLWIAASTDTQYF.

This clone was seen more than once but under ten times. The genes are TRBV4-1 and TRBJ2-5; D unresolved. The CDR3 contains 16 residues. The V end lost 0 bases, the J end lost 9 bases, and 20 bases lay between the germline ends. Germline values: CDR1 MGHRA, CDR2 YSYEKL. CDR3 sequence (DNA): TGCGCCAGCAGCCAAGATCCTGCCCCGACGGGTCGTTCCCAGTACTTC. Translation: CASSQDPAPTGRSQYF.

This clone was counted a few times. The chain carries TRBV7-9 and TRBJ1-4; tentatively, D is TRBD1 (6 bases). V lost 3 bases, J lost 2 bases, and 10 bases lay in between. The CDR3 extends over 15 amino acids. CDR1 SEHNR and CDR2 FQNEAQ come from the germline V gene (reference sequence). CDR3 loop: CASSFQDSTNEKLFF. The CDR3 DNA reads TGTGCCAGCAGCTTTCAGGACAGTACTAATGAAAAACTGTTTTTT.

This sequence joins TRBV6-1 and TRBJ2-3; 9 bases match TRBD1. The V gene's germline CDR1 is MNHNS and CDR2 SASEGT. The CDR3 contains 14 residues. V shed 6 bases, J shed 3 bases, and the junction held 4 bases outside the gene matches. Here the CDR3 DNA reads TGTGCCAGCAGGGACAGGGGTCGGACAGATACGCAGTATTTT. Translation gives CASRDRGRTDTQYF.

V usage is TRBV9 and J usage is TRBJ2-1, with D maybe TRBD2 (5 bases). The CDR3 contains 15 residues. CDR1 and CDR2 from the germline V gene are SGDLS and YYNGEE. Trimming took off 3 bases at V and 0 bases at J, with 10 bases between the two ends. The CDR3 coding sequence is TGTGCCAGCAGCGCCGGGGTTAGCTCCTACAATGAGCAGTTCTTC. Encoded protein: CASSAGVSSYNEQFF.

The CDR3 loop reads CASSLASLAGGSEQYF. CDR3 nucleotides: TGTGCCAGCAGCTTGGCCTCTCTAGCGGGAGGCTCCGAGCAGTACTTC. The V gene is TRBV5-6, the J gene TRBJ2-7; 11 positions match TRBD2. Trimming took 0 bases from V and 6 from J; bases not matched to a gene: 8. Germline V gene data show CDR1 as SGHDT and CDR2 as YYEEEE. The CDR3 contains 16 residues.